This T cell receptor beta chain came from a study of blood T cell repertoires in COVID-19. Turning to the study itself: Sites across the United States, Italy and Spain contributed samples from acute and convalescent COVID-19.

V shed 6 bases, J shed 5 bases, and the junction held 5 bases outside the gene matches. The CDR3 covers 13 residues. Per the germline V gene, CDR1 is MNHEY and CDR2 is SVGAGI. As originally analysed: Estimates of nucleated cell counts were drawn from the amplification of reference gene primers. Assay: immunoSEQ multiplex PCR; the TCRdb copy retains only in-frame clones and omits some. V and J calls and clone size follow that table, whereas D and trimming were derived from the DNA. The table has some 200,000 clones, 75% to 90% seen once. Participant-given clinical history determined each cohort assignment.

Specimen: PBMCs or T cells enriched from blood (not recorded which). The gene calls are TRBV6-5 and TRBJ2-5, with 8 positions matching TRBD2. The sequence was obtained from a woman aged 30 to 39 who had recovered from COVID-19. The CDR3 DNA sequence: TGTGCCAGCAGACTAACTAGCGGCGAGACCCAGTACTTC. The encoded protein is CASRLTSGETQYF.